The 32 T cell receptor beta chains in this list originate from one sample, sequenced in a study of cytomegalovirus exposure and HLA in healthy donors. PCR used 60 Vbeta primers and 13 Jbeta primers. The protocol was immunoSEQ multiplex PCR, while the TCRdb copy is restricted to in-frame clones and leaves out a portion. The sample holds about 130,000 clones, 65% to 90% seen once. Sequenced material: PBMCs. The source of these receptors is a girl aged 2-9 years in good health and CMV-seronegative.

The CDR3 DNA is TGCGCCAGCAGCTTAGCCAGGGGCGGTTCGGAAGCTTTCTTT. It yields the protein CASSLARGGSEAFF. The V gene is TRBV5-1, the J gene TRBJ1-1; the D gene is possibly TRBD1 (6 bases). Germline-derived CDR1 and CDR2 are SGHRS and YFSETQ. The V gene lost 2 bases and the J gene lost 8 bases, with 16 bases spanning the gap. The CDR3 is 14 amino acids.

This clone appeared a single time. V gene TRBV25-1 combines with J gene TRBJ1-5, with D possibly TRBD1 on 6 matching bases. The CDR3 contains 14 residues. The V and J ends lost 6 bases and 3 bases respectively, with 12 bases between them. Per the germline V gene, CDR1 is MGHDK and CDR2 is SYGVNS. The CDR3 here is CASSAGANNQPQHF. DNA for the CDR3: TGTGCCAGCAGCGCAGGGGCCAACAATCAGCCCCAGCATTTT.

This sequence joins TRBV5-7 and TRBJ2-1, with 8 bases matching TRBD2. TRBV5-7 is given ORF status, its function remaining uncertain. With 2 bases clipped from V and 12 bases from J, the junction kept 10 bases outside the gene matches. The CDR3 extends over 14 amino acids. CDR3 in amino acids: CASSLAGERMVQFF. The CDR3 bases are TGTGCCAGCAGCTTAGCGGGGGAACGAATGGTGCAGTTCTTC.

The chain recombines TRBV2 with TRBJ2-1, with D perhaps TRBD1 (5 bases). Trimming took off 6 bases at V and 0 bases at J, with 9 bases between the two ends. Per the germline V gene, CDR1 is SNHLY and CDR2 is FYNNEI. The CDR3 contains 14 residues. Here the CDR3 reads CASRWQGSYNEQFF. CDR3 bases: TGTGCCAGCAGGTGGCAGGGCTCCTACAATGAGCAGTTCTTC. Full variable domain (rest looked up from reference TRBV2 and TRBJ2-1): EPEVTQTPSHQVTQMGQEVILRCVPISNHLYFYWYRQILGQKVEFLVSFYNNEISEKSEIFDDQFSVERPDGSNFTLKIRSTKLEDSAMYFCASRWQGSYNEQFFGPGTRLTVL.

The chain recombines TRBV7-2 with TRBJ1-5; 8 positions match TRBD1. From germline, CDR1 is SGHTA and CDR2 FQGNSA. The CDR3 sequence is 14 residues long. V shed 5 bases, J shed 6 bases, and the junction held 6 bases outside the gene matches. CDR3 nucleotide sequence: TGTGCCAGCAGCAATCAGGGGGCCTTTCAGCCCCAGCATTTT. It is translated as CASSNQGAFQPQHF.

The chain links TRBV28 to TRBJ1-5, with D perhaps matching TRBD1 (6 bases). The germline CDR1 and CDR2 sequences are MDHEN and SYDVKM. The CDR3 totals 15 residues. The germline V and J ends were trimmed by 4 bases and 0 bases, with 10 bases remaining between them. The CDR3 region is CASSSDRYSNQPQHF. In DNA, the CDR3 is TGTGCCAGCAGTTCGGACAGATATAGCAATCAGCCCCAGCATTTT.

The V call is TRBV28, the J call TRBJ1-2; D is uncertain. Germline V CDR1 and CDR2: MDHEN, SYDVKM. The V gene lost 5 bases and the J gene lost 5 bases, with 12 bases spanning the gap. The CDR3 has 13 residues. The CDR3 here is CASSTDIWYGYTF. The CDR3 DNA sequence: TGTGCCAGCAGTACCGACATATGGTATGGCTACACCTTC.

CDR3 sequence (DNA): TGTGCCAGCAGTTCAACCGGGACAGACATCTATGGCTACACCTTC. Amino acid sequence: CASSSTGTDIYGYTF. The chain joins TRBV6-4 to TRBJ1-2, with 7 bases identical to TRBD1. Trimming at V came to 5 bases and at J to 4 bases, leaving 10 bases not matched to a gene. Germline V gene data show CDR1 as MRHNA and CDR2 as SNTAGT. The CDR3 covers 15 residues.

This clone came up a few times. The chain employs TRBV28 and TRBJ1-4; 11 bases are a match to TRBD1. The germline V gene has CDR1 MDHEN and CDR2 SYDVKM. V was clipped by 2 bases and J by 7 bases; unmatched bases: 6. This CDR3 contains 16 residues. The CDR3, as DNA: TGTGCCAGCAGTTTAAGAGCGGGACAGGGGGTTGAAAAACTGTTTTTT. Its protein product is CASSLRAGQGVEKLFF.

The chain carries TRBV5-1 and TRBJ1-1, with D possibly being TRBD1 (5 bases). CDR1 and CDR2 from the germline V gene are SGHRS and YFSETQ. There are 16 residues in the CDR3. Trimming removed 7 bases at V and 6 bases at J, with 25 bases between. This CDR3 reads CASQRDSGGELAEAFF. In nucleotides, the CDR3 is TGCGCCAGCCAACGGGACTCTGGTGGGGAATTAGCTGAAGCTTTCTTT.

This clone was counted between two and nine times. This chain joins TRBV27 and TRBJ2-7; maybe TRBD1 (5 bases). The CDR3 consists of 14 residues. V lost 0 bases to trimming and J lost 7 bases, with 13 bases between them. Germline lookup yields CDR1 MNHEY and CDR2 SMNVEV (reference sequence). The CDR3 DNA reads as TGTGCCAGCAGTTTATCGAACCAGGGTCGGGAGCAGTACTTC. Translating it yields CASSLSNQGREQYF.

The J gene is TRBJ2-7, the V gene TRBV27, with 8 positions matching TRBD1. The length of the CDR3 is 13 residues. Trimming cost V 4 bases and J 2 bases; bases outside gene matches: 1. The germline gives CDR1 MNHEY, CDR2 SMNVEV (reference sequence). CDR3 residues: CASSWTGPYEQYF. The CDR3 region has the DNA TGTGCCAGCAGTTGGACAGGGCCCTACGAGCAGTACTTC.

This chain connects TRBV11-2 to TRBJ1-2; D is perhaps TRBD1 (6 bases). Trimming pared 5 bases from V and 6 bases from J, leaving 19 bases between. There are 15 residues in the CDR3. Germline-derived CDR1 and CDR2 are SGHAT and FQNNGV. In DNA form, the CDR3 reads TGTGCCAGCAGCGACATCCCAGGGGACATCGATGGCTACACCTTC. This translates into CASSDIPGDIDGYTF.

The chain has TRBV27 and TRBJ1-2, with 8 bases identical to TRBD1. V lost 3 bases to trimming and J lost 8 bases; unmatched junction nucleotides: 11. The CDR3 has 15 residues. Germline V gene lookup returns CDR1 MNHEY and CDR2 SMNVEV (reference sequence). CDR3 loop: CASSFIPQGAAGYTF. CDR3 sequence (DNA): TGTGCCAGCAGTTTCATCCCCCAGGGGGCTGCGGGCTACACCTTC.

A few counts support this clone. The chain uses TRBV5-6 and TRBJ1-1; the match to TRBD1 covers 9 bases. This CDR3 contains 15 residues. V trimming: 0 bases; J trimming: 6 bases; junction bases outside the gene matches: 6. Looked up from germline, CDR1 is SGHDT and CDR2 is YYEEEE. CDR3: CASSLGRDRVPEAFF. CDR3 DNA: TGTGCCAGCAGCTTGGGTAGGGACAGGGTCCCTGAAGCTTTCTTT.

The rearrangement joins TRBV4-1 to TRBJ2-3; the D gene is possibly TRBD2 (6 bases). Deletions cut 4 bases from V and 3 bases from J, with 8 bases between. The CDR3 has 13 residues. The germline gives CDR1 MGHRA, CDR2 YSYEKL. CDR3 sequence: CASSPGGTDTQYF. The CDR3 DNA reads as TGCGCCAGCAGCCCCGGAGGGACAGATACGCAGTATTTT.

This rearrangement joins TRBV5-1 to TRBJ2-1; possible D gene TRBD2, 6 bases. The length of the CDR3 is 15 residues. V was pared by 4 bases and J by 2 bases, with 13 bases between. From germline, CDR1 is SGHRS and CDR2 YFSETQ. DNA for the CDR3: TGCGCCAGCAGCGGAGGGACTCTTACCTACAATGAGCAGTTCTTC. Amino acids: CASSGGTLTYNEQFF. Full variable domain (missing parts from reference TRBV5-1 and TRBJ2-1): KAGVTQTPRYLIKTRGQQVTLSCSPISGHRSVSWYQQTPGQGLQFLFEYFSETQRNKGNFPGRFSGRQFSNSRSEMNVSTLELGDSALYLCASSGGTLTYNEQFFGPGTRLTVL.

This CDR3 is CASSESANYGYTF. For the CDR3, the DNA is TGTGCCAGCAGTGAATCCGCTAACTATGGCTACACCTTC. This chain links TRBV25-1 with TRBJ1-2, with D unresolved. The CDR3 totals 13 residues. CDR1 MGHDK and CDR2 SYGVNS come from the germline V gene. Trimming pared 1 base from V and 0 bases from J, leaving 3 bases between.

The chain couples TRBV29-1 to TRBJ2-7; D possibly corresponds to TRBD2 (6 bases). Per germline, CDR1 SQVTM and CDR2 ANQGSEA. The length of the CDR3 is 15 residues. The V and J ends lost 1 base and 2 bases respectively, with 15 bases between them. The CDR3 here is CSVEAASGGTYEQYF. The CDR3 DNA reads TGCAGCGTTGAAGCGGCATCTGGGGGGACCTACGAGCAGTACTTC.

On this clone itself: The sample has other DNA sequences that encode this CDR3 too. The chain combines TRBV7-2 with TRBJ1-2, with TRBD1 matching over 7 bases. V lost 1 base and J lost 5; bases outside the gene matches: 1. In germline, CDR1 is SGHTA, CDR2 FQGNSA. CDR3 length: 13 residues. Here the CDR3 reads CASSLEQGYGYTF. CDR3 DNA: TGTGCCAGCAGCTTAGAACAGGGGTATGGCTACACCTTC.

This clone was seen repeatedly, ten times or more. The genes are TRBV2 and TRBJ2-3; 7 nucleotides line up with TRBD2. Germline-derived CDR1 and CDR2 are SNHLY and FYNNEI. V gave up 4 bases and J gave up 2 bases; unmatched junction bases: 12. CDR3 length: 17 amino acids. Written as DNA, the CDR3 is TGTGCCAGCAGTGGGTATCCGAGCGGGGCCCACACAGATACGCAGTATTTT. It is translated as CASSGYPSGAHTDTQYF.

The J gene is TRBJ1-1, the V gene TRBV7-6; 7 bases agree with TRBD1. The V gene end was trimmed by 5 bases and the J gene end by 0 bases; junction bases not matched to a gene: 3. Germline V gene lookup returns CDR1 SGHVS and CDR2 FNYEAQ. The CDR3 loop spans 14 amino acids. In DNA form, the CDR3 reads TGTGCCAGCAGCGCGGACAGGCTGAACACTGAAGCTTTCTTT. Encoded protein: CASSADRLNTEAFF.

Only a few counts were recorded for this clone. The J gene is TRBJ1-1, the V gene TRBV27, with 7 nucleotides matching TRBD1. This CDR3 has 14 amino acids. Germline lookup yields CDR1 MNHEY and CDR2 SMNVEV (reference sequence). V lost 5 bases and J lost 3; bases outside the gene matches: 6. Written as DNA, the CDR3 is TGTGCCAGCAGTCCTACAGGGGATTACACTGAAGCTTTCTTT. Its translation: CASSPTGDYTEAFF.

The chain carries TRBV11-2 and TRBJ2-1; 11 bases line up with TRBD2. This CDR3 is 16 amino acids long. Germline values: CDR1 SGHAT, CDR2 FQNNGV. V gave up 0 bases and J gave up 4 bases; unmatched junction bases: 2. CDR3 sequence reads: CASSLDGTSGYNEQFF. The CDR3 nucleotides are TGTGCCAGCAGCTTAGATGGGACTAGCGGTTACAATGAGCAGTTCTTC.

This chain connects TRBV7-9 to TRBJ1-5; TRBD1 matches 7 bases. Unmatched junction bases numbered 6, after V lost 8 bases and J lost 5 bases. CDR1 and CDR2 from the germline V gene are SEHNR and FQNEAQ (reference sequence). The CDR3 loop spans 13 amino acids. The CDR3 reads CASSQTGHQPQHF. The CDR3 DNA sequence: TGTGCCAGCTCCCAGACAGGGCATCAGCCCCAGCATTTT. The full variable domain, its missing parts supplied by reference TRBV7-9 and TRBJ1-5, is DTGVSQNPRHKITKRGQNVTFRCDPISEHNRLYWYRQTLGQGPEFLTYFQNEAQLEKSRLLSDRFSAERPKGSFSTLEIQRTEQGDSAMYLCASSQTGHQPQHFGDGTRLSIL.

This rearrangement joins TRBV27 to TRBJ2-7; a weak D match, TRBD2 (5 bases). V shed 2 bases and J shed 1 base, with 15 bases lying between them. Looked up from germline, CDR1 is MNHEY and CDR2 is SMNVEV (reference sequence). This CDR3 spans 16 amino acids. The CDR3 coding sequence is TGTGCCAGCAGTTTACGTCTCGGACTCCCTTCCTACGAGCAGTACTTC. This codes for CASSLRLGLPSYEQYF.

The chain links TRBV7-2 to TRBJ2-3; the match to TRBD2 covers 11 bases. Germline CDR1 reads SGHTA; CDR2 reads FQGNSA. The CDR3 loop spans 16 amino acids. Trimming removed 5 bases from V and 2 bases from J; junction bases left unmatched: 6. The CDR3 DNA reads as TGTGCCAGCAGCGTCCTAGCGGGAGGAAACACAGATACGCAGTATTTT. It yields the protein CASSVLAGGNTDTQYF.

The chain links TRBV30 to TRBJ1-2; TRBD1 agrees at 8 bases. V lost 2 bases, J lost 5 bases, and 7 bases stayed unmatched. The CDR3 is 14 residues long. In germline, CDR1 is GTSNPN, CDR2 SVGIG (reference sequence). CDR3 DNA sequence: TGTGCCTGGAGTAAGGGACAGGCAGCTTATGGCTACACCTTC. Translating it yields CAWSKGQAAYGYTF.

The V and J genes are TRBV5-1 and TRBJ1-4; D is ambiguous. Germline V gene data show CDR1 as SGHRS and CDR2 as YFSETQ. CDR3 length: 13 residues. The V end lost 4 bases, the J end lost 9 bases, and 13 bases lay between the germline ends. CDR3 region: CASSDPSGKKLFF. In DNA, the CDR3 is TGCGCCAGCAGCGACCCGAGCGGGAAAAAACTGTTTTTT.

The chain links TRBV23-1 to TRBJ2-7, with D possibly being TRBD1 (6 bases). TRBV23-1 is assigned to the ORF class and has an uncertain function. The CDR3 consists of 16 residues. With 0 bases removed from V and 5 bases from J, the gap between germline ends came to 17 bases. The CDR3 is CASSQSRSRGPHEQYF. The CDR3 coding sequence is TGCGCCAGCAGTCAATCACGGTCCAGGGGACCACACGAGCAGTACTTC.

The chain combines TRBV6-1 with TRBJ1-2, with D possibly being TRBD1 (5 bases). The CDR3 is 15 residues long. Per germline, CDR1 MNHNS and CDR2 SASEGT. The V end was cut by 0 bases, the J end by 3 bases, with 11 bases between. CDR3 coding DNA: TGTGCCAGCAGTGAAGCTTTTGACAGCTACTATGGCTACACCTTC. Protein product: CASSEAFDSYYGYTF.

This chain connects TRBV5-1 to TRBJ1-2; 10 positions agree with TRBD1. Trimming took 3 bases from V and 6 from J; bases not matched to a gene: 11. The CDR3 is made up of 16 amino acids. The germline CDR1 and CDR2 sequences are SGHRS and YFSETQ. CDR3 coding DNA: TGCGCCAGCAGCTCCCATGGGGGACAGGGGAGAGATGGCTACACCTTC. Its translation is CASSSHGGQGRDGYTF.